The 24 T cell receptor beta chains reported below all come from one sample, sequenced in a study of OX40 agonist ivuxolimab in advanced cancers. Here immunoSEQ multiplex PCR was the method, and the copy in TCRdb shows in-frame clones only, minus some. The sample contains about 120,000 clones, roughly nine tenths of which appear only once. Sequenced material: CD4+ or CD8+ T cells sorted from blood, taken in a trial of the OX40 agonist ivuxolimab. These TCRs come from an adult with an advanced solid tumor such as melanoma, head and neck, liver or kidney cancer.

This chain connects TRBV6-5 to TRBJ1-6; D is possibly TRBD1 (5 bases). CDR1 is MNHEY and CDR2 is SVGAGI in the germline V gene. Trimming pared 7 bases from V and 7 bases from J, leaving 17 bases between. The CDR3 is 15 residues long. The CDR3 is CASKLKGTNNSPLHF. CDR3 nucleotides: TGTGCCAGCAAATTAAAGGGGACCAACAATTCACCCCTCCACTTT.

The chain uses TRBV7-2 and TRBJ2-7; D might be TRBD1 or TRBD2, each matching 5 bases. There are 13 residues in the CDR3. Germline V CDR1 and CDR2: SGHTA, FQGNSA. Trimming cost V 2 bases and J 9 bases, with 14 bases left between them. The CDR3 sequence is CASSLRDRDAQYF. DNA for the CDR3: TGTGCCAGCAGCTTAAGGGACCGGGATGCGCAGTACTTC.

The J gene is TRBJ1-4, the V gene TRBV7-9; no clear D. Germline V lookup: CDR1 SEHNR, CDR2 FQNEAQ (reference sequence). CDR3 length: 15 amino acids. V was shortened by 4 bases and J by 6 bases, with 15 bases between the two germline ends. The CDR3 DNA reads TGTGCCAGCAGCTCTCGGAAGGGATTAGATGAAAAACTGTTTTTT. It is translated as CASSSRKGLDEKLFF.

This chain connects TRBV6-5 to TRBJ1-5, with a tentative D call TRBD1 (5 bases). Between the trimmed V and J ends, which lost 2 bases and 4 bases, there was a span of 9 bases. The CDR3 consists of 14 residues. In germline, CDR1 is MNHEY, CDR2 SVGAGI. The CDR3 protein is CASSYGQGNQPQHF. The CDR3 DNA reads TGTGCCAGCAGTTACGGGCAGGGTAATCAGCCCCAGCATTTT.

The CDR3 DNA follows: TGTGCCAGCAGCCCACTAGAGAACCAAGAGACCCAGTACTTC. Amino acid sequence: CASSPLENQETQYF. The V and J genes are TRBV7-8 and TRBJ2-5; tentatively, D is TRBD2 (5 bases). This CDR3 is 14 amino acids long. Looked up from germline, CDR1 is SGHVS and CDR2 is FQNEAQ. V was pared by 5 bases and J by 0 bases, with 10 bases between.

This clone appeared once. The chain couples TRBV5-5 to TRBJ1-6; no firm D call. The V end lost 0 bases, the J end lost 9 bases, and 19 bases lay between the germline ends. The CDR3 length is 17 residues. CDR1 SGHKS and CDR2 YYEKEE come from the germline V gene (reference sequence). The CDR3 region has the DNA TGTGCCAGCAGCTTGGTGATGGGAGGACTTTCCTCTTCACCCCTCCACTTT. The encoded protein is CASSLVMGGLSSSPLHF. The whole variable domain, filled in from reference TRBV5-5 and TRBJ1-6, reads DAGVTQSPTHLIKTRGQQVTLRCSPISGHKSVSWYQQVLGQGPQFIFQYYEKEERGRGNFPDRFSARQFPNYSSELNVNALLLGDSALYLCASSLVMGGLSSSPLHFGNGTRLTVT.

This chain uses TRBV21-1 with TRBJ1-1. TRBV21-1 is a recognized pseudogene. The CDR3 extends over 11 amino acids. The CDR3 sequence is CASSGNTEAFF. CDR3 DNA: TGTGCCAGCAGCGGAAACACTGAAGCTTTCTTT.

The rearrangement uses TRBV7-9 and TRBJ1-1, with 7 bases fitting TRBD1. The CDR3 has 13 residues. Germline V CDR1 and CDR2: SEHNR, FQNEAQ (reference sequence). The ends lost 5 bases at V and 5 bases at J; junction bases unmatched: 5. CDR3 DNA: TGTGCCAGCAGCCTCCAGGACAGGACTGAAGCTTTCTTT. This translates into CASSLQDRTEAFF.

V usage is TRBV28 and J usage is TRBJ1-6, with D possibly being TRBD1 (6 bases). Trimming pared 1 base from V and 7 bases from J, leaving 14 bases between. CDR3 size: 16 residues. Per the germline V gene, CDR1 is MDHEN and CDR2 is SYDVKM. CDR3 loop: CASSLLPGQGNSPLHF. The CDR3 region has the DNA TGTGCCAGCAGTTTATTACCGGGACAAGGAAATTCACCCCTCCACTTT.

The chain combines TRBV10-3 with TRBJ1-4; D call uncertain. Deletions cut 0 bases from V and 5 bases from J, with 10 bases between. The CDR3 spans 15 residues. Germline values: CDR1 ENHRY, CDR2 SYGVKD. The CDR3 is CAISESTGPNEKLFF. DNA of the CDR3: TGTGCCATCAGTGAGTCGACCGGGCCCAATGAAAAACTGTTTTTT.

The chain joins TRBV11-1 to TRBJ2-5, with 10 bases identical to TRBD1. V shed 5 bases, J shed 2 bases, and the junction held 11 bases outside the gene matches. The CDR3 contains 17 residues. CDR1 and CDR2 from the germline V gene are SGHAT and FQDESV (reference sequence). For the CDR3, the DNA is TGTGCCAGCAGCGCCCCTGACAGGGGGCGCAGGCAAGAGACCCAGTACTTC. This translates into CASSAPDRGRRQETQYF.

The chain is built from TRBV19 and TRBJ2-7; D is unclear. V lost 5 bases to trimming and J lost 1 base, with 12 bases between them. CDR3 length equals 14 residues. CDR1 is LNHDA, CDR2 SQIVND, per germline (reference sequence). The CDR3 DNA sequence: TGTGCCAGTAGTCGCCGCAGAGTATCCTACGAGCAGTACTTC. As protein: CASSRRRVSYEQYF.

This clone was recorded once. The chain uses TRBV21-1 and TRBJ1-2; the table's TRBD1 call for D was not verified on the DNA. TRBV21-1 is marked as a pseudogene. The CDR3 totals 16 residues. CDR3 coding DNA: TGTGCCAGCAGCAAAGTATCTAAGGACAGTAACTATGGCTACACCTTC. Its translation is CASSKVSKDSNYGYTF.

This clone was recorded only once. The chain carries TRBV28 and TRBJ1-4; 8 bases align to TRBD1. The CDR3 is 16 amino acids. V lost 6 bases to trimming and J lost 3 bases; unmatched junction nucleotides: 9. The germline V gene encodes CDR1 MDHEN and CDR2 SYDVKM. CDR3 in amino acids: CASRRDRQGANEKLFF. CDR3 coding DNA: TGTGCCAGCAGGAGGGACAGGCAAGGAGCTAATGAAAAACTGTTTTTT.

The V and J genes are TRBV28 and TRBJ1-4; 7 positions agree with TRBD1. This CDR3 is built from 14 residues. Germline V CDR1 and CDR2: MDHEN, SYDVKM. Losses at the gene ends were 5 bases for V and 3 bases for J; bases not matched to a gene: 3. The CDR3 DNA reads TGTGCCAGCAGTACTACAGGGGCTAATGAAAAACTGTTTTTT. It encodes CASSTTGANEKLFF. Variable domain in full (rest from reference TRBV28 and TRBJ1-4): DVKVTQSSRYLVKRTGEKVFLECVQDMDHENMFWYRQDPGLGLRLIYFSYDVKMKEKGDIPEGYSVSREKKERFSLILESASTNQTSMYLCASSTTGANEKLFFGSGTQLSVL.

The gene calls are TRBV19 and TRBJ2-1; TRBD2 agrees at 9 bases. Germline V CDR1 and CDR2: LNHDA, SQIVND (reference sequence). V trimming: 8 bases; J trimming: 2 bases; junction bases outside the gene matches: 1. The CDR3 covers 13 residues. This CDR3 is CASAGGPYNEQFF. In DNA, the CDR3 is TGTGCCAGTGCGGGGGGGCCCTACAATGAGCAGTTCTTC.

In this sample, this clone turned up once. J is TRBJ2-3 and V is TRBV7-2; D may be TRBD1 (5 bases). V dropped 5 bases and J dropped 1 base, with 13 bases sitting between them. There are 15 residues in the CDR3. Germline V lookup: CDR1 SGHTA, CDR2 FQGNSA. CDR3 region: CASSTRTRGTDTQYF. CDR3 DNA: TGTGCCAGCAGCACCAGGACACGAGGCACAGATACGCAGTATTTT.

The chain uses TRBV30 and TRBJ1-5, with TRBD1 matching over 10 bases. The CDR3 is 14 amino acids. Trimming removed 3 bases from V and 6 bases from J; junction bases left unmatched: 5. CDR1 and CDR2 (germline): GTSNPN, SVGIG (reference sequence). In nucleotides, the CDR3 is TGTGCCTGGAGCGACAGGGGGCGAGGTCAGCCCCAGCATTTT. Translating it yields CAWSDRGRGQPQHF.

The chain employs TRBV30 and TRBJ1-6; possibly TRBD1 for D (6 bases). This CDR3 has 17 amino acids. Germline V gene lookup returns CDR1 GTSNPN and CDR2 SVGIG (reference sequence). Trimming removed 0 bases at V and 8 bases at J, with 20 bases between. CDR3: CAWSVSGARNIYSPLHF. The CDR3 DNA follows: TGTGCCTGGAGTGTATCGGGGGCGCGGAATATTTATTCACCCCTCCACTTT. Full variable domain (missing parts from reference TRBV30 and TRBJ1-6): SQTIHQWPATLVQPVGSPLSLECTVEGTSNPNLYWYRQAAGRGLQLLFYSVGIGQISSEVPQNLSASRPQDRQFILSSKKLLLSDSGFYLCAWSVSGARNIYSPLHFGNGTRLTVT.

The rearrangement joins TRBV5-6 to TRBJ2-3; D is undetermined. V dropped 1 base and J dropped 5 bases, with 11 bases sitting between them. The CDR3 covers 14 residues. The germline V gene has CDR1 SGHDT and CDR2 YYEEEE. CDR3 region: CASSLRATRDTQYF. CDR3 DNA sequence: TGTGCCAGCAGCTTGAGGGCAACACGAGATACGCAGTATTTT.

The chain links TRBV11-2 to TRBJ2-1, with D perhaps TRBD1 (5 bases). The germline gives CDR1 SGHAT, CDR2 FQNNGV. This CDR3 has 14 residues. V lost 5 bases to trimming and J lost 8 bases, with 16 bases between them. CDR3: CASSPSLGVDEQFF. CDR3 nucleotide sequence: TGTGCCAGCAGCCCCTCGCTAGGGGTCGATGAGCAGTTCTTC.

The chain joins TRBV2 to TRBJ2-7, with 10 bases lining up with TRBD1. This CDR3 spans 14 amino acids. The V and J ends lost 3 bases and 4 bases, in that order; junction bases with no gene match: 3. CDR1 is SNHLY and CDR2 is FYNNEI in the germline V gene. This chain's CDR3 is CASSDGTGEYEQYF. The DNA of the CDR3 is TGTGCCAGCAGTGATGGGACAGGGGAGTACGAGCAGTACTTC.

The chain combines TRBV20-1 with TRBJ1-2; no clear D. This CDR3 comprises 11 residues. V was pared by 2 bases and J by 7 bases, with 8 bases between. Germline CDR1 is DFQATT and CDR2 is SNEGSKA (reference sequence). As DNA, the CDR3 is TGCAGTGCTAGACCAGGAACTGGCTACACCTTC. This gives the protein CSARPGTGYTF.

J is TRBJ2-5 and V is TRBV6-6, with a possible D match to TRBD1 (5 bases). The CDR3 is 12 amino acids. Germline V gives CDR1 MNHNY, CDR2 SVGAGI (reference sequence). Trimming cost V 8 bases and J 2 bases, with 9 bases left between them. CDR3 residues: CASGALQETQYF. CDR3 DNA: TGTGCCAGCGGGGCGCTACAAGAGACCCAGTACTTC.